A single sample is the source of the 5 T cell receptor beta chains below, sequenced in a study of blood T cell repertoires in COVID-19. Clones were sequenced by immunoSEQ multiplex PCR, and TCRdb holds only the in-frame ones, with some missing. The data show a few hundred thousand clones, about 87% seen once. Sequencing was done on a sample of peripheral blood. The receptors originated from a woman in her 70s with active or convalescent COVID-19.

This sequence joins TRBV3-1 (or the pseudogene TRBV3-2) and TRBJ2-5, with D perhaps matching TRBD2 (5 bases). The CDR3 extends over 15 amino acids. The germline V gene encodes CDR1 LGHDT and CDR2 YNNKEL (reference sequence). V dropped 1 base and J dropped 5 bases, with 14 bases sitting between them. Here the CDR3 DNA reads TGTGCCAGCAGCCAAGGGCCCGGGGATGGGGAGACCCAGTACTTC. Residues: CASSQGPGDGETQYF.

The chain employs TRBV7-9 and TRBJ1-3; D is perhaps TRBD1 (5 bases). The CDR3 length is 16 residues. The V end lost 5 bases, the J end lost 0 bases, and 14 bases lay between the germline ends. Germline V lookup: CDR1 SEHNR, CDR2 FQNEAQ (reference sequence). The CDR3 spells CASSPTGTSSGNTIYF. CDR3 DNA: TGTGCCAGCAGCCCAACAGGAACCAGCTCTGGAAACACCATATATTTT.

This clone was observed a single time. The rearrangement uses TRBV7-2 and TRBJ2-6; D is unresolved. Germline loops: CDR1 SGHTA, CDR2 FQGNSA. The CDR3 runs to 18 residues. V was trimmed by 0 bases and J by 0 bases, leaving 12 bases between them. This CDR3 reads CASSLAYSSNSGANVLTF. The CDR3 nucleotides are TGTGCCAGCAGCTTAGCGTACAGCTCTAACTCTGGGGCCAACGTCCTGACTTTC. Combining the CDR3 with reference TRBV7-2 and TRBJ2-6 gives the whole variable domain GAGVSQSPSNKVTEKGKDVELRCDPISGHTALYWYRQSLGQGLEFLIYFQGNSAPDKSGLPSDRFSAERTGGSVSTLTIQRTQQEDSAVYLCASSLAYSSNSGANVLTFGAGSRLTVL.

The chain has TRBV24-1 and TRBJ1-5, with 8 nucleotides matching TRBD1. Looked up from germline, CDR1 is KGHDR and CDR2 is SFDVKD. The CDR3 has 18 amino acids. The junction had 14 bases not matched to a gene; V was cut back by 4 bases and J by 4 bases. CDR3 nucleotide sequence: TGTGCCACCAGTGACCCACAGGGTCAGGGGGCTCGGAATCAGCCCCAGCATTTT. This gives the protein CATSDPQGQGARNQPQHF.

The chain joins TRBV18 to TRBJ1-1, with 8 bases matching TRBD1. Germline values: CDR1 KGHSH, CDR2 LQKENI. This CDR3 is 15 amino acids long. V was clipped by 1 base and J by 1 base; unmatched bases: 2. The CDR3 DNA reads as TGTGCCAGCTCACCACGACAGGGGCCGAACACTGAAGCTTTCTTT. It is translated as CASSPRQGPNTEAFF.